This T cell receptor beta chain emerged from a study of Ad26.COV2.S vaccination and SARS-CoV-2 variants. The assay was immunoSEQ multiplex PCR, and TCRdb's table has in-frame clones only and misses some. Among 400,000 to 500,000 clones listed, 80% to 90% were seen once. Germline CDR1 and CDR2: SGDLS and YYNGEE. V was trimmed by 1 base and J by 11 bases, leaving 13 bases between them. The CDR3 has 13 residues. Treatment: roughly 18 received Ad26.COV2.S at low or high dose, single or two shots; 5 received placebo; per-sample allocation not given. Sampling was done on day 63 after the first vaccine or placebo injection.

Source: peripheral blood, taken in a trial of Ad26.COV2.S vaccine versus placebo. J is TRBJ1-5 and V is TRBV9; maybe TRBD1 (5 bases). The receptor was isolated from a person between 18 and 65 years old who received the Ad26.COV2.S COVID-19 vaccine or a placebo. This chain's CDR3 is CASSVTSGGAQHF. The DNA for the CDR3 is TGTGCCAGCAGCGTAACCTCCGGGGGAGCCCAGCATTTT.